What follows is one T cell receptor (beta chain) and its context. The sample comes from a study of PD-1 blockade in classical Hodgkin lymphoma. TCRdb's table, derived via immunoSEQ multiplex PCR, lists solely in-frame clones and lacks some. Altogether fewer than 90,000 clones are present, 90% to 95% being singletons, with the ten largest covering under 9.5%. Every patient had relapsed following autologous stem cell transplantation, and cohorts differed in brentuximab vedotin exposure. The sequenced sample was peripheral blood mononuclear cells (PBMCs), obtained at baseline. The sequence was collected from a human donor with classical Hodgkin lymphoma.

The CDR3 DNA reads TGCGCCAGCAGCCAAGCCCCGGGACTAGCGGGAGGGCCGGGCAATGAGCAGTTCTTC. Protein product: CASSQAPGLAGGPGNEQFF. The chain links TRBV4-3 to TRBJ2-1; 16 positions agree with TRBD2. The CDR3 covers 19 residues. Germline CDR1 reads LGHNA; CDR2 reads YSLEER. The trim removed 1 base at V and 6 bases at J, leaving 9 bases unmatched.